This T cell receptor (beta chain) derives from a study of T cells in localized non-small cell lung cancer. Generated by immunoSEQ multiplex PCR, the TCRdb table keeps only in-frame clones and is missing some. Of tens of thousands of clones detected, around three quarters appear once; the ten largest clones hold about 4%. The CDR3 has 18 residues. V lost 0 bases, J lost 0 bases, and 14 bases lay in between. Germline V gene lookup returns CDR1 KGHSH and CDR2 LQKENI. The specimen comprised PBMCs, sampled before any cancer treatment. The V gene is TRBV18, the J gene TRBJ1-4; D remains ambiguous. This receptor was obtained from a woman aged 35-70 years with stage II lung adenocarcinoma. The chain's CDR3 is CASSPPRQAIATNEKLFF. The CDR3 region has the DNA TGTGCCAGCTCACCACCGCGGCAGGCTATTGCAACTAATGAAAAACTGTTTTTT. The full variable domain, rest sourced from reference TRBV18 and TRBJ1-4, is NAGVMQNPRHLVRRRGQEARLRCSPMKGHSHVYWYRQLPEEGLKFMVYLQKENIIDESGMPKERFSAEFPKEGPSILRIQQVVRGDSAAYFCASSPPRQAIATNEKLFFGSGTQLSVL.